This TCR beta chain was sequenced for a study of T cell responses to AZD1222 COVID-19 vaccine. Assay used: immunoSEQ multiplex PCR; TCRdb lists only in-frame clones, some missing. The sample contains just over 150,000 clones, around 86% of which appear only once. The CDR3 sequence is 14 residues long. The germline CDR1 and CDR2 sequences are MDHEN and SYDVKM. The V gene lost 7 bases and the J gene lost 6 bases, with 19 bases spanning the gap. Study outcomes and limitations: Unmutated regions of variants are reportedly targeted by nearly half of spike-specific TCRs. Possibly, clonal diversity was underestimated; donors were largely white British and included more females.

On this clone: The antigen is unknown.

The sequenced sample was peripheral blood, obtained 28 days after the second AZD1222 dose. The TCR sequence derives from an adult who received the AZD1222 COVID-19 vaccine. The chain combines TRBV28 with TRBJ2-7; TRBD1 is a possible D gene (6 bases). The CDR3 region is CASIAGGGSREQYF. For the CDR3, the DNA is TGTGCCAGCATCGCCGGTGGGGGCTCGCGCGAGCAGTACTTC.